This paragraph reports one TCR beta chain. This record comes from a study of PD-L1 blockade in urothelial cancer. Study-level information: Starting around 2014, patients were given atezolizumab (1,200 mg intravenously every 3 weeks). Blood was subjected to analysis at 3 weeks (second dose) and 6 weeks following treatment start.

Indicated time point: peripheral blood 6 weeks after treatment start. Measured with immunoSEQ multiplex PCR; TCRdb has only the in-frame clones, and not every one. The sample yields 72,000 or so clones, about 88% seen once. The germline CDR1 and CDR2 sequences are MDHEN and SYDVKM. The junction had 4 bases not matched to a gene; V was cut back by 2 bases and J by 4 bases. There are 15 residues in the CDR3. The sample in question was PBMCs, obtained around atezolizumab (anti-PD-L1) treatment. J is TRBJ2-1 and V is TRBV28; 8 bases agree with TRBD1. The sequence was obtained from a man in his sixties with urothelial cancer. CDR3 in DNA: TGTGCCAGCAGTTTAACCGGGACAGGATACAATGAGCAGTTCTTC. Protein product: CASSLTGTGYNEQFF.